This TCR beta chain was found in a study of cytomegalovirus exposure and HLA in healthy donors listed by TCRdb under 2017. As for the study more broadly: An earlier analysis of several hundred of the donors reported 276 Gb of sequence data and 117 million unique TCR beta sequences obtained from around 180 million T cells. An earlier analysis of roughly 580 of the donors used high-throughput TCR beta sequencing to judge whether each TCR beta V gene segment behaved as functional or pseudogenic. Roughly 5 DR-DQ haplotypes were handled as single units for association and clustering because linkage in the cohort was strong. To predict cytomegalovirus infection status, the study brought together high-throughput TCR immunosequencing, statistical association of individual TCRs with disease status, and machine learning. An early release that covered approximately 600 HLA-typed donors contained around 300 gigabases of sequencing data and about 93 million unique TCR sequences. The study aimed to test whether signatures of past pathogen exposure could be identified by cataloging public T cell receptors. Donor age, sex, ethnicity and CMV serostatus were compiled together with the repertoire data. The genetic ancestry cluster associated with self-reported Caucasian donors included 81% of the roughly 390 genotyped donors. Class I and class II HLA loci were covered by the typing at four-digit resolution. The number of typed donors differed by locus: about 629-630 for A, B, C, DRB1 and DQB1; 522 for DQA1; 600 to 610 for DPA1; and 400 to 480 for DPB1. Using immunosequencing, the study profiled T cell repertoires from around 670 subjects and related those repertoires to cytomegalovirus serostatus. Across about 370 genotyped donors of the cohort, an average of approximately 240,000 unique TCR beta nucleotide sequences per donor were sequenced, and roughly 18% of those sequences were non-productive. In a later analysis, previously published TCR beta repertoires from 550 to 700 donors were re-analyzed and high-resolution HLA genotyping was added so that TCR occurrence patterns could be studied. Every repertoire in the discovery cohort had been generated on one and the same sequencing platform. Rather than using new phenotypic data, the later analysis identified candidate immune exposures from TCR beta sequences and from how often those sequences occurred across donors. A later genetic analysis used genome-wide SNP genotypes for 398 of the 666 donors, treating that subset as a discovery cohort. Along with the roughly 610-subject first cohort, a separate validation cohort of over 90 different subjects was used. Paper-wide results and their limitations: A later analysis associated 16,951 TCR beta sequences with specific HLA alleles at a false discovery rate of 0.05. Immune exposure information for the cohort was limited to CMV serostatus. The classifier was reported to diagnose cytomegalovirus status with high specificity and sensitivity in both the original and validation cohorts. According to the authors, the approach could potentially be generalized to other disease states and immunological phenotypes. Most TCR sequences were observed very rarely across donors, whereas some public TCRs were present in many individuals. In this cohort, only TCR beta chains were sequenced, and detectable features were limited by the absence of alpha or paired-chain data. A later genetic analysis associated a missense DCLRE1C variant with V-gene and J-gene trimming of TCR beta chains, and an independent cohort replicated the association. In a later analysis, HLA-associated TCR beta chains were found to be more clonally expanded and to have lower generation probabilities than equally common non-associated chains. Three of the identified cytomegalovirus-associated TCR beta chains were confirmed in vitro to be specific for cytomegalovirus antigens. Broadly in line with IMGT annotations, most TCR beta V segments showed up in productive rearrangements about 90% or about 30% of the time in an earlier analysis of 587 of the donors. According to a later genetic analysis, donors in an Asian-associated ancestry cluster had fewer N-insertions in productive TCRs than the approximately 670-donor mean. The 87-base-pair reads could not distinguish some IMGT-functional V segments, including TRBV6-2 and TRBV6-3, so those segments were excluded. Several of the top co-occurrence clusters appeared to be linked to parvovirus B19, influenza, CMV and Epstein-Barr virus, according to a later analysis. Assigning TCR associations to individual alleles was difficult when HLA alleles, especially DR and DQ, strongly co-occurred. The earlier analysis of approximately 540 of the donors excluded roughly 16 rarely observed V segments, including chromosome 9 orphons, because counts were too low. A cluster of highly shared sequence variants was judged likely to be a technical artifact of the sequencing pipeline. HLA typing was unavailable for some donors at each locus, so association tests used only the typed subset. Correlated functional status among segregating V segments might be attributable to linkage disequilibrium, but an unknown experimental factor could not be ruled out. The presence/absence analyses assumed that sequencing depth was roughly uniform across donors, and that assumption may not be true. According to a later analysis, TCR association rates differed among HLA loci, with DRB1 alleles showing the most associated TCRs and HLA-C alleles showing the fewest. The study listed 150 to 200 TCR beta chains as associated with cytomegalovirus. A further reported finding was that TCR beta sequences accurately predicted the HLA-A and HLA-B alleles for most subjects in the first cohort. In a later analysis, most CMV-associated TCR beta chains were found to appear HLA-restricted, with HLA associations seemingly driven largely by CMV exposure.

Libraries were constructed by the immunoSEQ multiplex PCR assay. A mixture of 60 forward primers for TCR Vbeta segments and 13 reverse primers for TCR Jbeta segments was used in the multiplex PCR. Amplification of the CDR3 region of rearranged TCR beta genes was performed with a multiplex PCR assay on genomic DNA. Amplified TCR beta libraries were sequenced as 87-base-pair reads on the Illumina HiSeq System. The original pipeline was this. A later analysis tallied approximately 87 million unique TCR beta chains across the approximately 670 repertoires, and around 9.9 million of those chains were shared by two or more donors. To remove PCR and sequencing errors, raw reads were error-corrected and collapsed into unique sequences using a nearest-neighbor algorithm that merged closely related sequences. CDR3 sequences were aligned to IMGT reference sequences to assign V, D and J gene segments. Each retained sequence needed at least a six-nucleotide match to both a V gene segment and a J gene segment. Rearrangements were called productive when the CDR3 lacked stop codons and stayed in frame with V and J; all others were non-productive. Following IMGT convention, CDR3 was defined as the stretch from the second conserved V-encoded cysteine to the conserved J-encoded phenylalanine. The earlier analysis of 500 to 600 of the donors excluded sequences that lacked an unambiguous match to a single V gene segment. In an earlier analysis of a few hundred of the donors, V segments were called functional above 56.7% productive rearrangements and were called segregating when the between-donor standard deviation exceeded 5%. To diagnose cytomegalovirus status from the catalog of TCR beta chain sequences, a statistical classification framework was built. A later analysis assigned V and J genes by comparing TCR nucleotide sequences with IMGT/GENE-DB human TR gene sequences. A later analysis assigned CDR3 sequences and most-parsimonious VDJ recombination scenarios with the TCRdist pipeline. In a later analysis, every TCR beta chain was defined by the combination of its CDR3 amino acid sequence and its V-gene family, and reads without a unique V-gene family were dropped. To address suspected cross-contamination and a sequencing artifact, a later analysis removed some 620 highly shared, low-generation-probability nucleotide sequences. In a later analysis, a clonal expansion index for each public chain was calculated from normalized within-repertoire ranks of inferred template counts. In a later analysis, generation probabilities were computed with a VDJ recombination model fitted to out-of-frame rearrangements, and the resulting probabilities were checked against IGoR. In a later analysis, hypergeometric tests were used to score TCR-TCR, TCR-HLA and TCR-CMV co-occurrence, with a repertoire-size bias correction applied to TCR pairs. A later analysis estimated false discovery rates by permuting HLA or CMV assignments 20 times. In a later analysis, co-occurring TCRs were grouped using DBSCAN, with TCRdist sequence similarity added in when clustering inside HLA-allele-positive subsets. Repertoires with fewer than 30,000 or more than 120,000 public chains, plus five repertoires with anomalous nucleotide sharing, were excluded from co-occurrence clustering. In its TCRdb copy, this immuneACCESS table keeps in-frame sequences only and misses some clones. Where compared with another copy, unresolved V genes explain less than half of these, and the others have no known cause. D and trimming were read from the DNA, whereas the V and J calls and clone size are those reported in that table. The sample table shows 110,000 or so clones, and under 70% are seen once. Of the sample, about 8.3% is held by the ten largest clones.

In total, more than 500 healthy bone marrow donors made up the cohort. Cohort members were all nominally healthy when sampled, although unrecorded immune exposures were likely present. The donor tested CMV seropositive and was one of the 289 seropositive cohort members. Every donor gave a peripheral blood sample, and the peripheral blood mononuclear cells from that sample were used for TCR beta sequencing. The Qiagen DNeasy Blood Extraction Kit was used to extract genomic DNA from the blood cell samples. Comments on this clone: There is no known antigen for this receptor. No clone much larger than this one lies a single base away; base qualities are absent.

According to the germline V gene, CDR1 reads MGHRA and CDR2 reads YSYEKL. The CDR3, from cysteine to phenylalanine, totals 16 residues. The entry retains the CDR3 DNA only, 48 bases that are in frame from base 1. Trimming costs V 3 bases and J 6 bases, and their ends lie 20 bases apart. The rearranged chain carries TRBV4-1 and TRBJ1-2; a weak D assignment points to TRBD1 (6 bases agree). The TCR sequence derives from a young man in good health and CMV-seropositive. Sequenced material: PBMCs. The CDR3 here reads CASSQAEAPGVDGYTF. The sequenced DNA: TGCGCCAGCAGCCAGGCCGAGGCACCAGGGGTGGATGGCTACACCTTC.